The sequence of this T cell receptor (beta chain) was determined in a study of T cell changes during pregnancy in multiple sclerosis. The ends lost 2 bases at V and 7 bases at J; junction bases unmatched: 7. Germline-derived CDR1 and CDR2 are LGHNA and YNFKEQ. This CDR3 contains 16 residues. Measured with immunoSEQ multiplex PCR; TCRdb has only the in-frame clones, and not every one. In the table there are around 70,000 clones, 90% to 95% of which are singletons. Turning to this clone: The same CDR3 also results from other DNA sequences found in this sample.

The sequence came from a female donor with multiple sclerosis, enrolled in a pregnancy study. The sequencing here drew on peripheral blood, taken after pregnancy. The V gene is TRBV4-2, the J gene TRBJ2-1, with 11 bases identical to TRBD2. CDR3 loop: CASSQNLAGGLNEQFF. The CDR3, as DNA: TGTGCCAGCAGCCAAAATCTAGCGGGAGGTCTGAATGAGCAGTTCTTC.